This T cell receptor (beta chain) was recovered during a study of T cell responses to AZD1222 COVID-19 vaccine. Germline CDR1 and CDR2: MNHNS and SASEGT. Trimming cost V 3 bases and J 8 bases; bases outside gene matches: 7. The CDR3 loop spans 15 amino acids. On this clone itself: The target antigen is unknown.

Whole-study findings and limits: A mostly white British donor set with more females was recruited, and clonal diversity was possibly underestimated.

The table came from immunoSEQ multiplex PCR; TCRdb's copy has only in-frame clones and leaves some out. The sample has about 110,000 clones; about 90% are singletons. The starting material was peripheral blood, obtained 28 days after the second AZD1222 dose. This chain connects TRBV6-1 to TRBJ2-4; TRBD1 matches at 10 bases. The TCR comes from an adult who received the AZD1222 COVID-19 vaccine. CDR3 nucleotides: TGTGCCAGCAGTGAGGGACAGGGGAGTGGGGACATTCAGTACTTC. Its translation is CASSEGQGSGDIQYF.